This TCR beta chain was documented in a study of T cell changes during pregnancy in multiple sclerosis. Some clones are missing from TCRdb's copy, which holds only in-frame ones; the method was immunoSEQ multiplex PCR. The table has roughly 40,000 clones, more than 85% seen once. This clone has a single count. This sequence was found in a female donor with multiple sclerosis, enrolled in a pregnancy study. The material sequenced was CD8+ T cells from peripheral blood mononuclear cells, taken before pregnancy.

The CDR3 region is CASSLIGSPGYTF. CDR3 nucleotides: TGTGCCAGCAGCTTAATAGGGAGTCCTGGCTACACCTTC. This chain connects TRBV7-9 to TRBJ1-2; D is undetermined. Germline V gives CDR1 SEHNR, CDR2 FQNEAQ (reference sequence). The CDR3 contains 13 residues. Trimming cost V 2 bases and J 7 bases, with 11 bases left between them.